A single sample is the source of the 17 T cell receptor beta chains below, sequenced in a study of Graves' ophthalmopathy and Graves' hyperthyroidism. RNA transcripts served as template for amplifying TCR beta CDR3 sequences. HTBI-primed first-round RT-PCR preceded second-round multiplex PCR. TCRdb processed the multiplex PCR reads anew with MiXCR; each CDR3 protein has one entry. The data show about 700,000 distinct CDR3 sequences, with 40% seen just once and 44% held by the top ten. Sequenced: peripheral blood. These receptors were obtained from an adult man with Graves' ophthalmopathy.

CDR3 region: CAISTGGEGYTF. The DNA for the CDR3 is TGTGCCATCAGCACAGGGGGAGAGGGCTACACCTTC. The genes are TRBV10-3 and TRBJ1-2; 8 bases map to TRBD1. The V gene's germline CDR1 is ENHRY and CDR2 SYGVKD. Trimming at V came to 6 bases and at J to 8 bases, leaving 5 bases not matched to a gene. The CDR3 covers 12 residues.

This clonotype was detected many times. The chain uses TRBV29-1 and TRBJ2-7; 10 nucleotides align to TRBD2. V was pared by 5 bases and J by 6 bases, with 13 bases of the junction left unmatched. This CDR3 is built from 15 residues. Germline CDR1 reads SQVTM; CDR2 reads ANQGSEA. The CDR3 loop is CSVSMLAGASGEQYF. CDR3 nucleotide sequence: TGCAGCGTTTCGATGCTAGCGGGAGCTTCGGGCGAGCAGTACTTC.

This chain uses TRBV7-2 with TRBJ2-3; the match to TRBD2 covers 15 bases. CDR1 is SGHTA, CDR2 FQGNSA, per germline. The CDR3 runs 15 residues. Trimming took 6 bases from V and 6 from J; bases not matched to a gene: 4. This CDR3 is CASSSGTSGRDTQYF. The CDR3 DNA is TGTGCCAGCAGTTCCGGGACTAGCGGGAGGGATACGCAGTATTTT.

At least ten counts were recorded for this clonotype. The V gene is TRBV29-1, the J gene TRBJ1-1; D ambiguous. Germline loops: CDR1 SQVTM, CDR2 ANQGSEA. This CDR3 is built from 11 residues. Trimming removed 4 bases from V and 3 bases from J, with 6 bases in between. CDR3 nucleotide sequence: TGCAGCGTTGGGCGGGACACTGAAGCTTTCTTT. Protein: CSVGRDTEAFF.

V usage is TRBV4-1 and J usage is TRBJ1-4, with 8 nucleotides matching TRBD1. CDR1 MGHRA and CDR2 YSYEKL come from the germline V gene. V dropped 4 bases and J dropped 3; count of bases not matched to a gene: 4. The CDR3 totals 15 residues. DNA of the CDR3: TGCGCCAGCAGCCGACCACAGGGGGCTAATGAAAAACTGTTTTTT. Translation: CASSRPQGANEKLFF.

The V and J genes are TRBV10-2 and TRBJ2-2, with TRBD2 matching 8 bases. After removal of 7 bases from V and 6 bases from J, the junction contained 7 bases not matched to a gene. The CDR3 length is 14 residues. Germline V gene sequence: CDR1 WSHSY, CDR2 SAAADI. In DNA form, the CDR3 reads TGCGCCAGCAATAGCGGGATCGGTGCCGGGGAGCTGTTTTTT. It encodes CASNSGIGAGELFF.

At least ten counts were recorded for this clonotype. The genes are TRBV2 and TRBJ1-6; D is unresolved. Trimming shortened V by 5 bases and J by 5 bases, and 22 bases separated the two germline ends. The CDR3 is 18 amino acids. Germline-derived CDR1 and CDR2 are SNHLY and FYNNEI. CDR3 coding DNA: TGTGCCAGCAGTCGCGGTGGGTTCCCAGGAGTCGATAATTCACCCCTCCACTTT. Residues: CASSRGGFPGVDNSPLHF.

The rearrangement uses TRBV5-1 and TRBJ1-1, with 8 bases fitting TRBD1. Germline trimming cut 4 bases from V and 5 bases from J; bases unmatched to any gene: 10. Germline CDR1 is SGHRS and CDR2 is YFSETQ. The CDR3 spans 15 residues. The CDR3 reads CASSPAGGEGTEAFF. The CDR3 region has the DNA TGCGCCAGCAGCCCGGCAGGGGGCGAGGGTACTGAAGCTTTCTTT. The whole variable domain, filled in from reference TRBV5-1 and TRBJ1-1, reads KAGVTQTPRYLIKTRGQQVTLSCSPISGHRSVSWYQQTPGQGLQFLFEYFSETQRNKGNFPGRFSGRQFSNSRSEMNVSTLELGDSALYLCASSPAGGEGTEAFFGQGTRLTVV.

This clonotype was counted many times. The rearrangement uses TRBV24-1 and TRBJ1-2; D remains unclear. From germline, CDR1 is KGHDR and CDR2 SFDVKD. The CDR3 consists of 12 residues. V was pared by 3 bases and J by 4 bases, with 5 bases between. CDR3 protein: CATSDSSYGYTF. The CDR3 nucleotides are TGTGCCACCAGTGATAGTAGCTATGGCTACACCTTC.

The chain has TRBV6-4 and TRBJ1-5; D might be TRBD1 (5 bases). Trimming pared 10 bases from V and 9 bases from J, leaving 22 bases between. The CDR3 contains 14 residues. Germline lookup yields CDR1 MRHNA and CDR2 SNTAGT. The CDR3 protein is CATPEDPDSRPQHF. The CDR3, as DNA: TGTGCCACCCCTGAGGACCCCGACAGTAGGCCCCAGCATTTT.

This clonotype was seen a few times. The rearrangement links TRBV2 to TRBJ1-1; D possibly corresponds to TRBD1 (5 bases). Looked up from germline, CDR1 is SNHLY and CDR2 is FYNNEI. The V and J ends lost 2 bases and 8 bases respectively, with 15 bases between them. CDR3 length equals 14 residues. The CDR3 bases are TGTGCCAGCAGTGAATGGGACGTTTCTCCGGAAGCTTTCTTT. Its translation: CASSEWDVSPEAFF.

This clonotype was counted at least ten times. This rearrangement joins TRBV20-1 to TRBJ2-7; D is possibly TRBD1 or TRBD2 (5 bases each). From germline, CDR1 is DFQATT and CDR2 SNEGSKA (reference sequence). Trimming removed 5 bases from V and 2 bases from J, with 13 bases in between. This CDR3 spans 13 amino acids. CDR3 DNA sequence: TGCAGTGCTCCCCGGGACGGAGCCTACGAGCAGTACTTC. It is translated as CSAPRDGAYEQYF.

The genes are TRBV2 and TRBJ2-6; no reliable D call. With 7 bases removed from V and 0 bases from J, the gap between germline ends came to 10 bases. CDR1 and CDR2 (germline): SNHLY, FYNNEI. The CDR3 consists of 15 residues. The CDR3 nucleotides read TGTGCCAGCACACGGGCCCTCTCTGGGGCCAACGTCCTGACTTTC. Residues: CASTRALSGANVLTF.

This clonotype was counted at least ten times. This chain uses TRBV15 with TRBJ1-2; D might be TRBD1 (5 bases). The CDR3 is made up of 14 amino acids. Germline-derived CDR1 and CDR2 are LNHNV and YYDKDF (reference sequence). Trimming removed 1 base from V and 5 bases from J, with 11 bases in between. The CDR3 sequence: CATSRVTGGYGYTF. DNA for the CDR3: TGTGCCACCAGCAGAGTTACGGGGGGGTATGGCTACACCTTC.

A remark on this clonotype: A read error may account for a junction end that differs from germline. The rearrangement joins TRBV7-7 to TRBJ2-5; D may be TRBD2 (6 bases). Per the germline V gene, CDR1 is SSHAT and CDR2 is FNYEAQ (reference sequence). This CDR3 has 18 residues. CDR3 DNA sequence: TGTGCTAGCAGCTTAGATTTGTCCCGGGACGGGAGCCAAGAGACCCAGTACTTC. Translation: CASSLDLSRDGSQETQYF.

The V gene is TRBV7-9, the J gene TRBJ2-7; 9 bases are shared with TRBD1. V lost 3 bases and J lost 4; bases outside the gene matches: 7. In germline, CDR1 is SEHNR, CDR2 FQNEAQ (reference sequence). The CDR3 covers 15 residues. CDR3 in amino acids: CASSLGQGNVYEQYF. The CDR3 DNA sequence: TGTGCCAGCAGCTTGGGACAGGGCAATGTGTACGAGCAGTACTTC.

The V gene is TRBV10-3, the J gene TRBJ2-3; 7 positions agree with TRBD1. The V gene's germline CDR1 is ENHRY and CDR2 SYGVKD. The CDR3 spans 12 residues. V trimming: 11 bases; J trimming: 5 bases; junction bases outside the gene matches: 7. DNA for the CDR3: TGTGCCGTATCACAGGGGAGAGATACGCAGTATTTT. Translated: CAVSQGRDTQYF.